This T cell receptor beta chain was recorded in a study of Tregs in tolerant kidney transplant recipients. Turning to the study itself: Related graft donors supplied nonmyeloablative bone marrow transplants, and mixed chimerism was transient.

Sequencing used immunoSEQ multiplex PCR; TCRdb keeps in-frame clones, though not all of them. This table has about 100,000 clones, nearly 90% appearing once. CDR3 size: 15 residues. V was trimmed by 0 bases and J by 2 bases, leaving 10 bases between them. The germline CDR1 and CDR2 sequences are SGHRS and YFSETQ. This clone was seen once. Its antigen is not identified. Notes on the study in general: Changing PCR primers prevented nucleotide comparison between some patients' samples.

The source is a human donor who received a combined kidney and bone marrow transplant. The sequencing here drew on CD4+ T cells from blood, taken before the transplant. This chain links TRBV5-1 with TRBJ2-3; D is undetermined. CDR3 coding DNA: TGCGCCAGCAGCTTGGGGCAGGCCCTCACAGATACGCAGTATTTT. Encoded protein: CASSLGQALTDTQYF.